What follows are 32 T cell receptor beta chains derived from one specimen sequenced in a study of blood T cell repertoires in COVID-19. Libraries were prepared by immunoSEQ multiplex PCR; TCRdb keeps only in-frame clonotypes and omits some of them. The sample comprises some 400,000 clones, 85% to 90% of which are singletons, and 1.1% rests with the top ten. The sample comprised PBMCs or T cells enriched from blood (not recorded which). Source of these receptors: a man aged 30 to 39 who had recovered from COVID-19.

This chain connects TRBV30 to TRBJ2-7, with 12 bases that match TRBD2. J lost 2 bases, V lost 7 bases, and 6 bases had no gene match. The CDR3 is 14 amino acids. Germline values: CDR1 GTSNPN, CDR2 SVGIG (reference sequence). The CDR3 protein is CAFLAGGPTYEQYF. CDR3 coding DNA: TGTGCCTTTCTAGCGGGAGGGCCAACCTACGAGCAGTACTTC.

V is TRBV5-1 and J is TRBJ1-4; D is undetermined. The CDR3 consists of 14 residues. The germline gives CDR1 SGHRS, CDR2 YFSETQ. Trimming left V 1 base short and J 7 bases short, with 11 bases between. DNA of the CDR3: TGCGCCAGCAGCTTGATGGGTGCAGGTGAAAAACTGTTTTTT. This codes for CASSLMGAGEKLFF.

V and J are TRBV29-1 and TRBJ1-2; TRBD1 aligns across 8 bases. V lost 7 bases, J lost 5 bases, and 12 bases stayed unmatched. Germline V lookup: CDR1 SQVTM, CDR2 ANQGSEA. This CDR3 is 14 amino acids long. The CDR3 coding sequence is TGCAGCGCTCCCGATCAGGGGGCTGGGTATGGCTACACCTTC. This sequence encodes CSAPDQGAGYGYTF. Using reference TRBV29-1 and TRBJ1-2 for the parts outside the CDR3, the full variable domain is SAVISQKPSRDICQRGTSLTIQCQVDSQVTMMFWYRQQPGQSLTLIATANQGSEATYESGFVIDKFPISRPNLTFSTLTVSNMSPEDSSIYLCSAPDQGAGYGYTFGSGTRLTVV.

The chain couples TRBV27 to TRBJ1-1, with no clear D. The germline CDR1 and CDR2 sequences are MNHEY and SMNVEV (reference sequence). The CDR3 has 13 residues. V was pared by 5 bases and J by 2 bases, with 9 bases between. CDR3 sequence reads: CASSIIINTEAFF. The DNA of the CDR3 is TGTGCCAGCAGTATTATAATAAACACTGAAGCTTTCTTT.

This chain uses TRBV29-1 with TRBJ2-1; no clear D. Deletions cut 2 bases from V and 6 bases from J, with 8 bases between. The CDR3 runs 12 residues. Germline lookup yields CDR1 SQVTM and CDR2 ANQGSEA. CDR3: CSVENSFNEQFF. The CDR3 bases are TGCAGCGTTGAAAACAGCTTCAATGAGCAGTTCTTC.

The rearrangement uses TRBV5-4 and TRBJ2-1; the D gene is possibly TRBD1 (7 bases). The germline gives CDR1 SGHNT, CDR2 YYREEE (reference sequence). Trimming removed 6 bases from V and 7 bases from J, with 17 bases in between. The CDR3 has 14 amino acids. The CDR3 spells CASKEEPGGNEQFF. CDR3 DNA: TGTGCCAGCAAGGAGGAGCCAGGGGGGAATGAGCAGTTCTTC.

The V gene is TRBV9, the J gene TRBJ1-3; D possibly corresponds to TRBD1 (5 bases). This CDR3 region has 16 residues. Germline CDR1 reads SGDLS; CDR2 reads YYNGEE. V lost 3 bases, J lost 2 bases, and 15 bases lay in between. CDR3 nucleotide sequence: TGTGCCAGCAGCGCAGCTACTGGGGCAACTGGAAACACCATATATTTT. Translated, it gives CASSAATGATGNTIYF.

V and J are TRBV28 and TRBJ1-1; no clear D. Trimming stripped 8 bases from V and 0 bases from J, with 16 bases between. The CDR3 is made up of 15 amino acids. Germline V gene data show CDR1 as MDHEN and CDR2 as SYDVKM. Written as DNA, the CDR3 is TGTGCCAGCGTACCCCCAGTTATTGTGAACACTGAAGCTTTCTTT. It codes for CASVPPVIVNTEAFF.

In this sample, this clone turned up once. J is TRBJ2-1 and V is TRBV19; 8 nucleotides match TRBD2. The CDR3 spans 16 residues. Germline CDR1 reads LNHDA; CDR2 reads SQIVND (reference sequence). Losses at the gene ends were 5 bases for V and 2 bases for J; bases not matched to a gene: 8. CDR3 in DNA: TGTGCCAGTAGTTGGGCACTAGCGGACCCCTACAATGAGCAGTTCTTC. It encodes CASSWALADPYNEQFF. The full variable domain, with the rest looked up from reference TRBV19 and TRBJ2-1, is DGGITQSPKYLFRKEGQNVTLSCEQNLNHDAMYWYRQDPGQGLRLIYYSQIVNDFQKGDIAEGYSVSREKKESFPLTVTSAQKNPTAFYLCASSWALADPYNEQFFGPGTRLTVL.

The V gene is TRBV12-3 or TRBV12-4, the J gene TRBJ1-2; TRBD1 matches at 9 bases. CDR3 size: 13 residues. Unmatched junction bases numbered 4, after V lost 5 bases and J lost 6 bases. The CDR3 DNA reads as TGTGCCAGCAGTCGGGGACAGGGCGATGGCTACACCTTC. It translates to CASSRGQGDGYTF.

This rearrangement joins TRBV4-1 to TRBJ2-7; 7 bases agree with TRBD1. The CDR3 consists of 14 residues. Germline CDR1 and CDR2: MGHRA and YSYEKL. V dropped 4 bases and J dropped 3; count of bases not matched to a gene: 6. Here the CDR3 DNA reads TGCGCCAGCAGCCCTCGGGACAGAAGCTACGAGCAGTACTTC. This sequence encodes CASSPRDRSYEQYF.

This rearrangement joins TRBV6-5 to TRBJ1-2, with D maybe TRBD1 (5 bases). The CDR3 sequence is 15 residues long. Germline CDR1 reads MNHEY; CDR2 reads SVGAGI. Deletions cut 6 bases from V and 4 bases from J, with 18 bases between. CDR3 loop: CASRMTAQRSYGYTF. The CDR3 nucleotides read TGTGCCAGCAGAATGACAGCCCAGAGAAGCTATGGCTACACCTTC.

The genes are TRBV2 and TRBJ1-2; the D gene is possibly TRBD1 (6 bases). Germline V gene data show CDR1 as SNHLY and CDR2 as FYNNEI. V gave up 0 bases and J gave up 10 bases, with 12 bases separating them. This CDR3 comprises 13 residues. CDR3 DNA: TGTGCCAGCAGTGAAGCTCCTACAGGGTTCTACACCTTC. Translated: CASSEAPTGFYTF. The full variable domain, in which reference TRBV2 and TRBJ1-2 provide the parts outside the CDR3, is EPEVTQTPSHQVTQMGQEVILRCVPISNHLYFYWYRQILGQKVEFLVSFYNNEISEKSEIFDDQFSVERPDGSNFTLKIRSTKLEDSAMYFCASSEAPTGFYTFGSGTRLTVV.

The CDR3 DNA follows: TGTGCCAGCAGCTTCGGACAGAATTCCTACGAGCAGTACTTC. This translates into CASSFGQNSYEQYF. The chain links TRBV5-8 to TRBJ2-7; D is possibly TRBD1 (6 bases). CDR1 is SGHTS, CDR2 YDEGEE, per germline. The CDR3 has 14 residues. The V and J ends lost 2 bases and 1 base respectively, with 10 bases between them.

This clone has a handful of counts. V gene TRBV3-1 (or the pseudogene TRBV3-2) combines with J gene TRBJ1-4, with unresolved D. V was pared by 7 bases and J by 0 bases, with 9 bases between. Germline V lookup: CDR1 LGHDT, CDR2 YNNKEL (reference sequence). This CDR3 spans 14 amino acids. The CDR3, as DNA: TGTGCCAGCACCCAGAGTGCAACTAATGAAAAACTGTTTTTT. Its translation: CASTQSATNEKLFF.

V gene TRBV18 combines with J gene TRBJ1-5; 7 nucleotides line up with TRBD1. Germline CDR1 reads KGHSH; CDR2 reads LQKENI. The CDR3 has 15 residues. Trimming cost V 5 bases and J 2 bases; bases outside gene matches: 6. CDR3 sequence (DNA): TGTGCCAGCTCATCGACAGGGAAACGCAATCAGCCCCAGCATTTT. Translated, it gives CASSSTGKRNQPQHF.

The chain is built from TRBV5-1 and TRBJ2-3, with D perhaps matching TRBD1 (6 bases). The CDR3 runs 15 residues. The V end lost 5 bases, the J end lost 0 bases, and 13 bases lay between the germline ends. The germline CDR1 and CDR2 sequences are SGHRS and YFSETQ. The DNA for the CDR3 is TGCGCCAGCAGTCCCCACAGGGCTAGCACAGATACGCAGTATTTT. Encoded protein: CASSPHRASTDTQYF.

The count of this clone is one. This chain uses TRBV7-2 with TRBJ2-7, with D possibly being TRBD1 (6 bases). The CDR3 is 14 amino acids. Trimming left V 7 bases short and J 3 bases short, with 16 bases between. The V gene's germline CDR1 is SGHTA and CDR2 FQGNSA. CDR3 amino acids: CASTIRGQVYEQYF. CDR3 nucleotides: TGTGCCAGCACCATTCGGGGACAAGTCTACGAGCAGTACTTC.

The CDR3 bases are TGTGCCAGCAAGATCAACAGGAATGGAGAAGCTTTCTTT. Amino acid sequence: CASKINRNGEAFF. This chain links TRBV2 with TRBJ1-1; a weak D match, TRBD1 (5 bases). The CDR3 has 13 amino acids. CDR1 and CDR2 (germline): SNHLY, FYNNEI. Trimming shortened V by 7 bases and J by 8 bases, and 17 bases separated the two germline ends.

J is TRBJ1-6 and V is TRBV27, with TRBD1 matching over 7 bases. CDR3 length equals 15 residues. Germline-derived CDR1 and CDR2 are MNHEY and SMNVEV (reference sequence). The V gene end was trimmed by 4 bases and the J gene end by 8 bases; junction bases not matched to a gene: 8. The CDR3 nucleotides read TGTGCCAGCAGTTCCCCAAGGGGGCCGGATTCACCCCTCCACTTT. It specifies CASSSPRGPDSPLHF.

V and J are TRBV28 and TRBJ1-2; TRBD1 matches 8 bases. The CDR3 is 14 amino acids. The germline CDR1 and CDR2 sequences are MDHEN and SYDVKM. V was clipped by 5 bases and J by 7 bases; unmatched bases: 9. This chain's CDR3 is CASSPEGTGSGYTF. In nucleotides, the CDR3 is TGTGCCAGCAGTCCGGAAGGGACAGGCTCTGGCTACACCTTC.

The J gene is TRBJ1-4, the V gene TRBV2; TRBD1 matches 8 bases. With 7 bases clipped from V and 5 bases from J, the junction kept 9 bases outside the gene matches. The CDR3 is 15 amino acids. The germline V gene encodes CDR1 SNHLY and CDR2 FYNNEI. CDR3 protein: CASNFDRGENEKLFF. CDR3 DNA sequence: TGTGCCAGCAACTTTGACAGGGGAGAAAATGAAAAACTGTTTTTT. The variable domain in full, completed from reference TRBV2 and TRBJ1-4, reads EPEVTQTPSHQVTQMGQEVILRCVPISNHLYFYWYRQILGQKVEFLVSFYNNEISEKSEIFDDQFSVERPDGSNFTLKIRSTKLEDSAMYFCASNFDRGENEKLFFGSGTQLSVL.

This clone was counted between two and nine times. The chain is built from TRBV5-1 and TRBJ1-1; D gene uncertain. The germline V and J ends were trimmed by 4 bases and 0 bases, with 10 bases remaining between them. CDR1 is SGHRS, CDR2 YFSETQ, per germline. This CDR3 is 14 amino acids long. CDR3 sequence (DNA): TGCGCCAGCAGCACCGGGTCCCTGAACACTGAAGCTTTCTTT. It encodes CASSTGSLNTEAFF.

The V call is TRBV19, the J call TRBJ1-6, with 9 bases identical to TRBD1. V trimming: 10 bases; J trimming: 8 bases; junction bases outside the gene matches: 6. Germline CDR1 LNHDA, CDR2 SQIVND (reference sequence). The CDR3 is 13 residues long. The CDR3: CATSGQGDSPLHF. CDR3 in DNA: TGTGCCACTTCGGGACAGGGAGATTCACCCCTCCACTTT.

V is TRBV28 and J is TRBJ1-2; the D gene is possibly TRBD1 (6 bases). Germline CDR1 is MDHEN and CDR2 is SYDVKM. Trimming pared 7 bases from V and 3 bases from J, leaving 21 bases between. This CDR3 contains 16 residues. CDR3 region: CASTTPAGGADYGYTF. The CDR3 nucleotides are TGTGCCAGCACCACACCAGCGGGGGGCGCGGACTATGGCTACACCTTC.

CDR3 in amino acids: CASSLDRYQPQHF. The CDR3 DNA follows: TGTGCCAGCTCATTGGACAGGTATCAGCCCCAGCATTTT. V is TRBV18 and J is TRBJ1-5; 7 nucleotides match TRBD1. Trimming took 5 bases from V and 5 from J; bases not matched to a gene: 3. CDR3 length equals 13 residues. Germline V gene sequence: CDR1 KGHSH, CDR2 LQKENI. The full variable domain, completed using reference TRBV18 and TRBJ1-5, is NAGVMQNPRHLVRRRGQEARLRCSPMKGHSHVYWYRQLPEEGLKFMVYLQKENIIDESGMPKERFSAEFPKEGPSILRIQQVVRGDSAAYFCASSLDRYQPQHFGDGTRLSIL.

The CDR3 here is CASSAGLGNHNEQFF. CDR3 coding DNA: TGTGCCAGCAGCGCGGGACTGGGGAATCACAATGAGCAGTTCTTC. V is TRBV7-9 and J is TRBJ2-1; D might be TRBD2 (6 bases). The CDR3 contains 15 residues. Trimming removed 5 bases at V and 5 bases at J, with 16 bases between. The germline gives CDR1 SEHNR, CDR2 FQNEAQ (reference sequence).

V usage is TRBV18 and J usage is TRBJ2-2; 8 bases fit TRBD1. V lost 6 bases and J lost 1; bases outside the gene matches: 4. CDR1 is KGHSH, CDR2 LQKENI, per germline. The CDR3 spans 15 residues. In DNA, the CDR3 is TGTGCCAGCTCTCGGGACAGGCAGAACACCGGGGAGCTGTTTTTT. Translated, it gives CASSRDRQNTGELFF.

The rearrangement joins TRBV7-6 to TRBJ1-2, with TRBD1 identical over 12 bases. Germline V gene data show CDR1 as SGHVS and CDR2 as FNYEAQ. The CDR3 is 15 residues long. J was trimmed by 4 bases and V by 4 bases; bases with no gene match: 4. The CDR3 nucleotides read TGTGCCAGCAGCTCGGGACAGGGGGCATTCTATGGCTACACCTTC. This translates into CASSSGQGAFYGYTF.

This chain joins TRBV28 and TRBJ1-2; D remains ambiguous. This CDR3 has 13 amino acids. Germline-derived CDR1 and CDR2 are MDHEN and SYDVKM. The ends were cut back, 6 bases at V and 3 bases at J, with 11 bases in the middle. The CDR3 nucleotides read TGTGCCAGCAGAGAGGGTAGTTACTATGGCTACACCTTC. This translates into CASREGSYYGYTF.

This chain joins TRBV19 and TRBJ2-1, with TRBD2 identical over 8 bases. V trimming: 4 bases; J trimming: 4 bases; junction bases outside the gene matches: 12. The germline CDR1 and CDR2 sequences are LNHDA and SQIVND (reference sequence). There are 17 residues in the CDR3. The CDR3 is CASSTQLRSGGYNEQFF. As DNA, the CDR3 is TGTGCCAGTAGTACTCAGCTTCGGAGCGGGGGTTACAATGAGCAGTTCTTC.

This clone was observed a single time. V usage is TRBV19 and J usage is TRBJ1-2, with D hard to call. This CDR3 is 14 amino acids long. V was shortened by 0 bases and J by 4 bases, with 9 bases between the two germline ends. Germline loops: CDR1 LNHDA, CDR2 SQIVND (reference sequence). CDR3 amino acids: CASSIDHSSYGYTF. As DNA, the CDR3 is TGTGCCAGTAGTATAGATCACAGCTCCTATGGCTACACCTTC.